The rows below give T cell receptor beta chains drawn from one sample of a study of T cell responses to AZD1222 COVID-19 vaccine. The table came from immunoSEQ multiplex PCR; TCRdb's copy has only in-frame clones and leaves some out. The sample records around 110,000 clones, 80% to 90% being singletons. The sample here was peripheral blood, taken on day 0 of AZD1222 vaccination. These receptors all stem from an adult in good health. CDR3s include the opening cysteine and the closing phenylalanine or tryptophan. The D gene is left open where the match is weak. Clone size, where shown, is once, few, many, or a class for clones that have expanded.

v_gene	abundance	j_gene	d_gene	CDR3nt	CDR3aa
TRBV5-1	-	TRBJ2-1	TRBD1	TGCGCCAGCAGCTTGTTCGGGACAGGGGACAATGAGCAGTTCTTC	CASSLFGTGDNEQFF
TRBV10-3	-	TRBJ2-7	-	TGTGCCATCAAGACTGTACTCTCCTACGAGCAGTACTTC	CAIKTVLSYEQYF
TRBV6-5	-	TRBJ1-1	-	TGTGCCAGCATCCCCGGGACTGCCCCTGTTGAAGCTTTCTTT	CASIPGTAPVEAFF
TRBV6-1	-	TRBJ1-1	-	TGTGCCAGCAGTGAACACGTCGTGGAGGGGAAAGCTTTCTTT	CASSEHVVEGKAFF
TRBV7-2	-	TRBJ2-5	TRBD2	TGTGCCAGCAGCAGGGGACTAGCCCACGGGCAGGAGACCCAGTACTTC	CASSRGLAHGQETQYF
TRBV11-2	-	TRBJ2-5	-	TGTGCCAGCAGCTTAGGGTGGAGACAAGAGACCCAGTACTTC	CASSLGWRQETQYF
TRBV28	-	TRBJ1-3	-	TGTGCCAGCAGTAATGGGGACCCCAGAAACACCATATATTTT	CASSNGDPRNTIYF
TRBV24-1	-	TRBJ2-1	TRBD1	TGTGCCACCAGTGAAGCCGGGACAGGGTATACTGAGCAGTTCTTC	CATSEAGTGYTEQFF
TRBV15	-	TRBJ2-7	-	TGTGCCACCAGCAGAGATGACATGTACTCCTACGAGCAGTACTTC	CATSRDDMYSYEQYF
TRBV7-3	-	TRBJ1-2	-	TGTGCCAGCAGCTTAAATAACAACTATGGGGGCTACACCTTC	CASSLNNNYGGYTF
TRBV6-2/TRBV6-3	once	TRBJ2-1	-	TGTGCCAGCAGCCACGGACCCATGGGGCACAATGAGCAGTTCTTC	CASSHGPMGHNEQFF
TRBV5-5	-	TRBJ1-2	TRBD1	TGTGCCAGCAGCTTGACAGGACAGGGGGCGGGTGGCTACACCTTC	CASSLTGQGAGGYTF
TRBV6-5	-	TRBJ2-6	-	TGTGCCAGCAGTTACTCATTGGCCTCTGGGGCCAACGTCCTGACTTTC	CASSYSLASGANVLTF
TRBV7-8	few	TRBJ1-5	TRBD1	TGTGCCAGCAGCTTATTGGGACAGGAACGGCAGCCCCAGCATTTT	CASSLLGQERQPQHF
TRBV6-5	-	TRBJ1-6	-	TGTGCCAGCAGTCCCGAGGGGTACTCACCCCTCCACTTT	CASSPEGYSPLHF
TRBV20-1	-	TRBJ1-2	-	TGCAGTGCTTCATCGACAGGAGGCTACACCTTC	CSASSTGGYTF
TRBV5-5	-	TRBJ1-3	-	TGTGCCAGCAGCCCAAAGGGCGACGGAAACACCATATATTTT	CASSPKGDGNTIYF
TRBV30	-	TRBJ1-6	-	TGTGCCTGGAGTGTACGGCCGGGTTCACCCCTCCACTTT	CAWSVRPGSPLHF
TRBV12-3/TRBV12-4	-	TRBJ2-4	TRBD2	TGTGCCACCGCTCTAGCGGGAGAAAACATTCAGTACTTC	CATALAGENIQYF
TRBV5-4	once	TRBJ1-1	TRBD1	TGTGCCAGCAGCTCTTACGGAAGGGGGCTGTCTGAAGCTTTCTTT	CASSSYGRGLSEAFF
TRBV5-1	-	TRBJ2-7	-	TGCGCCAGCAGCTTGGATGGACAGTTTCCCTACGAGCAGTACTTC	CASSLDGQFPYEQYF
TRBV6-5	-	TRBJ1-5	-	TGTGCCAGCAGCGTGGACTCGGAACAGCCCCAGCATTTT	CASSVDSEQPQHF
TRBV24-1	-	TRBJ1-5	-	TGTGCCACCAGTGATGCTACAGGTGCGGGTCAGCCCCAGCATTTT	CATSDATGAGQPQHF
TRBV5-8	-	TRBJ2-1	-	TGTGCCAGCAGCTCGAATACTGGACAGGGAGGGGGATACAATGAGCAGTTCTTC	CASSSNTGQGGGYNEQFF
TRBV13	-	TRBJ2-7	-	TGTGCCAGCAGCTATCTCGGGGACACGAGCTCCTACGAGCAGTACTTC	CASSYLGDTSSYEQYF
TRBV4-1	-	TRBJ2-2	TRBD2	TGCGCCAGCAGCCAGCTTAGCGGGATTGGTGTGGGGGAGCTGTTTTTT	CASSQLSGIGVGELFF
TRBV4-3	-	TRBJ2-3	TRBD2	TGCGCCAGCAGCCAAGATAGGGAGCGGGAGGTTCGCACAGATACGCAGTATTTT	CASSQDREREVRTDTQYF
TRBV7-2	-	TRBJ2-1	TRBD2	TGTGCCAGCAGCATACTTAGCGGGAGCGTCTACAATGAGCAGTTCTTC	CASSILSGSVYNEQFF
TRBV9	-	TRBJ2-1	TRBD2	TGTGCCAGCAGCTCCACCGGGACTAGCCTCGTGGATGAGCAGTTCTTC	CASSSTGTSLVDEQFF
TRBV4-2	-	TRBJ1-3	-	TGTGCCAGCAGCCAAGATCGCCCAGGGTTTGTGGGTGGAAACACCATATATTTT	CASSQDRPGFVGGNTIYF
TRBV28	once	TRBJ2-3	-	TGTGCCAGCAGTTCACAAGGGCGTACAGATACGCAGTATTTT	CASSSQGRTDTQYF
TRBV5-4	-	TRBJ1-1	-	TGTGCCAGCAGCGGCAAACAGGGTGGCGACACTGAAGCTTTCTTT	CASSGKQGGDTEAFF
TRBV9	-	TRBJ1-2	-	TGTGCCAGCAGCGCCCCGGGCGGAGCGATTTATGGCTACACCTTC	CASSAPGGAIYGYTF
TRBV30	-	TRBJ1-2	TRBD1	TGTGCCTGGAGTGCGGACAGGGACGGCTACACCTTC	CAWSADRDGYTF
TRBV4-3	-	TRBJ2-7	-	TGCGCCAGCAGCCAGAGGGTTTTCCACGAGCAGTACTTC	CASSQRVFHEQYF
TRBV3-1/TRBV3-2	-	TRBJ2-7	-	TGTGCCAGCAGCACCTGGGAGTTATACGAGCAGTACTTC	CASSTWELYEQYF
TRBV19	-	TRBJ1-5	-	TGTGCCAGTAGTATCGTTAGGGGAGGAAATCAGCCCCAGCATTTT	CASSIVRGGNQPQHF